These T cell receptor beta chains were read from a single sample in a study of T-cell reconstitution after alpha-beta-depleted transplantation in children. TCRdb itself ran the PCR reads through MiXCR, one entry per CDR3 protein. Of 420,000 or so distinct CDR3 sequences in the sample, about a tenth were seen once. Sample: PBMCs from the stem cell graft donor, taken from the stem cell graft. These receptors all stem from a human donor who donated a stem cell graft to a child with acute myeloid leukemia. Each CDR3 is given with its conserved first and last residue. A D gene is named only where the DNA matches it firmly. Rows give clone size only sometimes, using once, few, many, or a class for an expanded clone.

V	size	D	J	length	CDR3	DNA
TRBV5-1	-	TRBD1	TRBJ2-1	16	CASRPSGQVLYNEQFF	TGCGCCAGCAGGCCCTCCGGACAGGTACTTTACAATGAGCAGTTCTTC
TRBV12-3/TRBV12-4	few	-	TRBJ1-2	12	CASSFDRVGYTF	TGTGCCAGCAGTTTCGATAGGGTGGGCTACACCTTC
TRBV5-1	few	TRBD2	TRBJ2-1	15	CASSMGLAGVNEQFF	TGCGCCAGCAGCATGGGACTAGCGGGGGTTAATGAGCAGTTCTTC
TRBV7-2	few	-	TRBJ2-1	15	CASSSGLYLYNEQFF	TGTGCCAGCAGCTCTGGACTCTATCTCTACAATGAGCAGTTCTTC
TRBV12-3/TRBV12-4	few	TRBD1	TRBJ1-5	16	CASSPTGQGARQPQHF	TGTGCCAGCAGCCCAACGGGACAGGGGGCTCGTCAGCCCCAGCATTTT
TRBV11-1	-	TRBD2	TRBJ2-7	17	CASSLTSATSSTYEQYF	TGTGCCAGCAGCCTAACCAGTGCGACTAGCAGTACCTACGAGCAGTACTTC
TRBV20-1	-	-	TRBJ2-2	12	CSARGVRGELFF	TGCAGTGCTAGAGGAGTTCGGGGGGAGCTGTTTTTT
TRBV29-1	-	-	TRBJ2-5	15	CSVEDQSGSFETQYF	TGCAGCGTTGAAGATCAATCGGGTAGTTTCGAGACCCAGTACTTC
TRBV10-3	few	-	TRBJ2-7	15	CAISRLVSQSYEQYF	TGTGCCATCAGCAGACTAGTTTCGCAATCCTACGAGCAGTACTTC
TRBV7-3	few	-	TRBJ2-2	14	CASSLSGHTGELFF	TGTGCCAGCAGCTTATCCGGCCACACCGGGGAGCTGTTTTTT
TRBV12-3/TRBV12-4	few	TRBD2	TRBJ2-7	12	CASSFGREEQYF	TGTGCCAGCAGTTTCGGGAGGGAGGAGCAGTACTTC
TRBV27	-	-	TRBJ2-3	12	CASSRGAGREYF	TGTGCCAGCAGCCGAGGGGCCGGTCGAGAGTATTTT
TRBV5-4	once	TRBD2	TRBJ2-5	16	CASSSSLAGGRETQYF	TGTGCCAGCAGCTCGTCCTTAGCGGGGGGGCGAGAGACCCAGTACTTC
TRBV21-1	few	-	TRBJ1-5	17	CASSREPGQCPNQPQHF	TGTGCCAGCAGCAGAGAACCGGGACAGTGTCCTAATCAGCCCCAGCATTTT
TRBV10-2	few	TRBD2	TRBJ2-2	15	CASSESRTRAGELFF	TGCGCCAGCAGTGAGTCGCGGACTAGAGCCGGGGAGCTGTTTTTT
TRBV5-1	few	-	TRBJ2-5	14	CASSTGAGAETQYF	TGCGCCAGCAGCACTGGGGCTGGAGCGGAGACCCAGTACTTC
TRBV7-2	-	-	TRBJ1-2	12	CASSWDNYGYTF	TGTGCCAGCAGCTGGGATAACTATGGCTACACCTTC
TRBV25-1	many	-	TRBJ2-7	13	CASSGTVSGEQYF	TGTGCCAGCAGTGGGACAGTCTCCGGGGAGCAGTACTTC
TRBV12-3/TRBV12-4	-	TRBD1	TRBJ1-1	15	CASSLETGVSTEAFF	TGTGCCAGCAGTTTGGAGACAGGGGTTAGCACTGAAGCTTTCTTT
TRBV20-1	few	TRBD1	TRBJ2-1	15	CSARGDSSTNNEQFF	TGCAGTGCTAGAGGGGACAGCTCTACCAACAATGAGCAGTTCTTC
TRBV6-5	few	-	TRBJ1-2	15	CASSYNPLPLYGYTF	TGTGCCAGCAGTTACAACCCGCTCCCCCTATATGGCTACACCTTC
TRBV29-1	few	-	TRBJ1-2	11	CSVAGIYGYTF	TGCAGCGTTGCCGGAATCTATGGCTACACCTTC
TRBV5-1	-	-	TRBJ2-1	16	CASSLGRRLEYDEQFF	TGCGCCAGCAGCTTGGGGCGACGGCTAGAATATGATGAGCAGTTCTTC
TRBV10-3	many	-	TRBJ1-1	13	CAITPDLNTEAFF	TGTGCCATCACGCCAGACCTGAACACTGAAGCTTTCTTT
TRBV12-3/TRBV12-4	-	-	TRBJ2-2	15	CASSLEPAGTGELFF	TGTGCCAGCAGTTTAGAACCGGCGGGCACCGGGGAGCTGTTTTTT
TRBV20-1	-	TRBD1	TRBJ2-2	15	CSAPGTGSNTGELFF	TGCAGTGCTCCCGGGACAGGGTCGAACACCGGGGAGCTGTTTTTT
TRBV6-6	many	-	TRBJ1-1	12	CASSYFTGEAFF	TGTGCCAGCAGTTACTTTACAGGGGAAGCTTTCTTT
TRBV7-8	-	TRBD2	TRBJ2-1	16	CASSRYSGGASDEQFF	TGTGCCAGCAGCAGATATAGCGGGGGGGCCTCGGATGAGCAGTTCTTC
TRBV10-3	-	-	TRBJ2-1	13	CAVMAASYNEQFF	TGTGCCGTCATGGCTGCGTCCTACAATGAGCAGTTCTTC
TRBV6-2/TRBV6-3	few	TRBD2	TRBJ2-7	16	CASSTGLAGAQYEQYF	TGTGCCAGCAGTACTGGACTAGCGGGGGCTCAGTACGAGCAGTACTTC
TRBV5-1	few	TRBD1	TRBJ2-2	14	CASSLEGAGGELFF	TGCGCCAGCAGCTTGGAGGGGGCCGGCGGGGAGCTGTTTTTT
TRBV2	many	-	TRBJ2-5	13	CASYEDYQETQYF	TGTGCCAGCTACGAGGACTACCAAGAGACCCAGTACTTC
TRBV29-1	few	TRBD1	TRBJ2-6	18	CSVVVRDRQLSGANVLTF	TGCAGCGTTGTCGTTAGGGACAGGCAACTATCTGGGGCCAACGTCCTGACTTTC
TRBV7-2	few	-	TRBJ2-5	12	CASSGGKETQYF	TGTGCCAGCAGTGGGGGGAAAGAGACCCAGTACTTC
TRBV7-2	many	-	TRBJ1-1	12	CASSSRPSEAFF	TGTGCCAGCAGCTCTAGGCCCTCCGAAGCTTTCTTT
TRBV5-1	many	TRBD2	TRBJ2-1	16	CASSLGTSGRGNEQFF	TGCGCCAGCAGCTTGGGGACTAGCGGGAGAGGGAATGAGCAGTTCTTC